These 10 T cell receptor beta chains share one sample of origin, sequenced in a study of Graves' ophthalmopathy and Graves' hyperthyroidism. Amplification targeted the TCR beta CDR3 regions, with RNA transcripts as the source material. A first-round RT-PCR used HTBI primers, followed by a second-round multiplex PCR. TCRdb re-called the multiplex PCR reads through MiXCR, storing one row per CDR3 protein. The table lists 740,000 or so distinct CDR3 sequences, roughly 40% of them singletons. Material for sequencing was peripheral blood. The receptors were gathered from an adult man with Graves' ophthalmopathy.

This clonotype was recorded a few times. The V and J genes are TRBV9 and TRBJ2-6, with TRBD2 matching 8 bases. V lost 4 bases to trimming and J lost 0 bases; unmatched junction nucleotides: 3. This CDR3 is 16 amino acids long. The germline V gene has CDR1 SGDLS and CDR2 YYNGEE. Here the CDR3 DNA reads TGTGCCAGCAGCTCGGGGGGGGGCTCTGGGGCCAACGTCCTGACTTTC. Protein: CASSSGGGSGANVLTF.

Notes on this clonotype: One base away lies a much larger clone, so this may be a sequencing read error. This chain uses TRBV9 with TRBJ1-6; D is ambiguous. The CDR3 covers 11 residues. Germline CDR1 is SGDLS and CDR2 is YYNGEE. Trimming shortened V by 4 bases and J by 10 bases, and 6 bases separated the two germline ends. CDR3 bases: TGTGCCAGCAGCACAGCCTCACCCCTCCACTTT. It encodes CASSTASPLHF. The full variable domain, its missing parts supplied by reference TRBV9 and TRBJ1-6, is DSGVTQTPKHLITATGQRVTLRCSPRSGDLSVYWYQQSLDQGLQFLIQYYNGEERAKGNILERFSAQQFPDLHSELNLSSLELGDSALYFCASSTASPLHFGNGTRLTVT.

This clonotype has a handful of counts. This rearrangement joins TRBV9 to TRBJ2-5; D is uncertain. Per the germline V gene, CDR1 is SGDLS and CDR2 is YYNGEE. The CDR3 has 15 residues. Trimming pared 3 bases from V and 5 bases from J, leaving 17 bases between. Here the CDR3 reads CASSARQMAGETQYF. CDR3 coding DNA: TGTGCCAGCAGCGCAAGACAAATGGCCGGGGAGACCCAGTACTTC.

This clonotype was seen a few times. V usage is TRBV9 and J usage is TRBJ2-7; D might be TRBD1 (5 bases). Trimming pared 0 bases from V and 3 bases from J, leaving 13 bases between. Germline CDR1 SGDLS, CDR2 YYNGEE. The CDR3 runs 15 residues. The CDR3 here is CASSVGPGWDYEQYF. CDR3 nucleotides: TGTGCCAGCAGCGTAGGTCCAGGGTGGGACTACGAGCAGTACTTC.

The rearrangement links TRBV11-2 to TRBJ1-4, with D perhaps TRBD1 (5 bases). The germline gives CDR1 SGHAT, CDR2 FQNNGV. V gave up 5 bases and J gave up 14 bases, with 18 bases separating them. The CDR3 sequence is 13 residues long. The CDR3 region is CASSDRQFSGLFF. CDR3 DNA: TGTGCCAGCAGCGACCGACAGTTTTCCGGCCTGTTTTTT.

Ten or more counts support this clonotype. The gene calls are TRBV20-1 and TRBJ1-2, with TRBD1 matching over 9 bases. This CDR3 is 15 amino acids long. Germline CDR1 is DFQATT and CDR2 is SNEGSKA (reference sequence). J lost 7 bases, V lost 0 bases, and 9 bases had no gene match. The CDR3 DNA is TGCAGTGCTAGAGACCAGGGACAGGGTAGCTCTGGCTACACCTTC. Encoded protein: CSARDQGQGSSGYTF.

The J gene is TRBJ2-7, the V gene TRBV5-6; perhaps D is TRBD1 or TRBD2 (6 bases each). Trimming removed 3 bases at V and 0 bases at J, with 13 bases between. Germline CDR1 is SGHDT and CDR2 is YYEEEE. CDR3 length: 15 amino acids. The CDR3 protein is CASSWGAGSSYEQYF. Written as DNA, the CDR3 is TGTGCCAGCAGCTGGGGGGCCGGTAGCTCCTACGAGCAGTACTTC.

This clonotype has at least ten counts. The CDR3 reads CAISDPLGREDQETQYF. In DNA, the CDR3 is TGTGCCATCAGTGATCCCCTCGGGCGGGAGGACCAAGAGACCCAGTACTTC. J is TRBJ2-5 and V is TRBV10-3, with TRBD2 matching 8 bases. CDR1 is ENHRY and CDR2 is SYGVKD in the germline V gene. Germline trimming cut 3 bases from V and 0 bases from J; bases unmatched to any gene: 9. CDR3 length: 17 amino acids.

This clonotype came up many times. The V gene is TRBV12-3 or TRBV12-4, the J gene TRBJ1-2; a possible D gene is TRBD1 (6 bases). The CDR3 is made up of 14 amino acids. Trimming stripped 3 bases from V and 7 bases from J, with 15 bases between. CDR3 coding DNA: TGTGCCAGCAGTTTCGAGGGTGAGGGGGGTGGCTACACCTTC. Translation: CASSFEGEGGGYTF.

This chain links TRBV7-3 with TRBJ2-7, with D unclear. Trimming cost V 6 bases and J 6 bases, with 21 bases left between them. CDR1 and CDR2 from the germline V gene are SGHTA and FQGTGA. The CDR3 consists of 15 residues. The CDR3 spells CASSLDWGESSEQYF. Written as DNA, the CDR3 is TGTGCCAGCAGTCTCGATTGGGGTGAGAGCTCCGAGCAGTACTTC.